This T cell receptor (beta chain) was obtained from a study of identical twins. A few counts support this clonotype. CDR3 length equals 15 residues. The germline V gene has CDR1 SGHRS and CDR2 YFSETQ. V gave up 0 bases and J gave up 4 bases; unmatched junction bases: 6. Healthy Caucasians supplied all donations. One entry per CDR3 protein results from TCRdb running MiXCR on the 5' RACE reads. The sample contains under 300,000 distinct CDR3 sequences, approximately 8.3% of which appear only once. The same sample was also studied in work on yellow fever vaccine responses in identical twins.

V gene TRBV5-1 combines with J gene TRBJ2-7; 8 nucleotides match TRBD1. This clonotype was obtained from a woman younger than 35 in good health. Input material: CD8+ T cells sorted from blood. The CDR3 nucleotides are TGCGCCAGCAGCTTGGGGCAGGGGGCCTTATACGAGCAGTACTTC. The encoded protein is CASSLGQGALYEQYF.